The present entry profiles one TCR beta chain with its context. This clone was picked up one time. No cognate antigen has been identified for it. No base-level quality is on record; no much larger clone is a single base apart. The immunoSEQ Assay, a bias-controlled multiplex PCR, was used to amplify TCRbeta CDR3 regions from genomic DNA. In the authors' own workflow: The number of nucleated cells in each sample was estimated from the amplification of reference gene primers within the assay. To quantify the absolute abundance of each unique TCRbeta CDR3 rearrangement, sequence reads were collapsed and filtered. For each sample, productive Simpson clonality was calculated by taking the square root of Simpson's diversity index across productive rearrangements. Imported from immuneACCESS, the table was reduced by TCRdb to in-frame sequences with V and J called. These copies leave out some clones; in studies compared against another copy, an unresolved V gene accounts for under half, and the cause of the remainder is not known. V and J calls and clone size are given by that table; D and trimming were obtained from the DNA. For this sample there are some 97,000 clones; 88% appear just once. 5% of the sample is held by the ten biggest clonotypes.

The CDR3 goes from the cysteine to the phenylalanine over 14 residues. Only the CDR3 part of the read is kept: 42 bases, read in frame from the first base. V loses 5 bases at its end and J loses 0 bases; junction bases beyond the gene matches: 3. The germline V gene encodes CDR1 SGHAT and CDR2 FQDESV (reference sequence). These data originate in a study of blood T cell repertoires in COVID-19 (dated by TCRdb to about 2020). About the study as a whole: Samples from collaborators originated in the United States, Italy and Spain and spanned both the acute and convalescent phases of COVID-19. The repertoires were released in a freely available public database meant as a resource for research on the immune response to SARS-CoV-2. Sample metadata almost always included a de-identified subject ID, COVID-19 status, age in years and sex. Deeply sampled blood TCRbeta repertoires from subjects exposed to, actively infected with, or recovered from COVID-19 were included in the dataset. The prospective study material was composed of cDNA or gDNA derived from T cells, B-cell-depleted T cells, or PBMCs. The samples were drawn from the first 160 participants of the ongoing ImmuneRACE study and from under 1,500 subjects provided by 6 global collaborators. Where available, HLA class I and class II types were obtained from metadata supplied by the sample provider rather than from assay-based typing. The research as a whole found: Clinical and demographic metadata were provided uncurated, with the amount varying by source and participant.

Collaborating institutions collected whole blood in K2EDTA tubes following their own protocols. For TCRbeta analysis, collaborators shipped samples as frozen whole blood, isolated PBMCs, or DNA extracted from either of those sample types. The rearranged chain carries TRBV11-1 and TRBJ2-7; a stretch of 8 junction bases matches TRBD1. The TCR originated in a human donor in a cohort sampled during active COVID-19. The sample taken for sequencing was peripheral blood. The DNA sequence is given as TGTGCCAGCAGCCGGACAGGGACCTCCTACGAGCAGTACTTC. It is translated as CASSRTGTSYEQYF.